A single sample gave rise to the 9 T cell receptor beta chains below, sequenced in a study of response to subunit inactivated influenza vaccine. One entry per CDR3 protein, called by TCRdb with MiXCR from the RT-PCR reads. The repertoire holds under 800,000 distinct CDR3 sequences, approximately 14% seen once, with roughly 6.4% in the top ten. This specimen was PBMCs from blood, taken roughly 15 days before vaccination. The source is a man aged 45 to 65 who received an inactivated influenza vaccine.

The chain has TRBV3-1 and TRBJ2-7; 8 bases align to TRBD2. This CDR3 is built from 13 residues. Germline values: CDR1 LGHDT, CDR2 YNNKEL (reference sequence). J gave up 6 bases and V 4 bases, and 5 bases lay outside the gene matches. The CDR3 is CASSPRLATEQYF. The DNA for the CDR3 is TGTGCCAGCAGCCCTAGACTAGCGACCGAGCAGTACTTC.

This clonotype was picked up a small number of times. This rearrangement joins TRBV4-2 to TRBJ1-6; D gene uncertain. The CDR3 contains 18 residues. Trimming took off 2 bases at V and 1 base at J, with 15 bases between the two ends. Germline lookup yields CDR1 LGHNA and CDR2 YNFKEQ. CDR3 loop: CASSQLRFPGSYNSPLHF. CDR3 nucleotide sequence: TGTGCCAGCAGCCAACTTAGGTTCCCAGGTTCCTATAATTCACCCCTCCACTTT.

In this sample, this clonotype turned up a few times. The chain couples TRBV20-1 to TRBJ2-1; TRBD2 agrees at 9 bases. J lost 5 bases, V lost 6 bases, and 11 bases had no gene match. The CDR3 consists of 15 residues. Germline CDR1 reads DFQATT; CDR2 reads SNEGSKA (reference sequence). This CDR3 reads CSASTPSGNHNEQFF. The CDR3 coding sequence is TGCAGTGCCAGCACACCTAGCGGGAACCACAATGAGCAGTTCTTC.

This clonotype was recorded a few times. V gene TRBV4-2 combines with J gene TRBJ2-3; D perhaps matches TRBD2 (5 bases). V dropped 0 bases and J dropped 1 base, with 17 bases sitting between them. There are 18 residues in the CDR3. Germline-derived CDR1 and CDR2 are LGHNA and YNFKEQ. The DNA for the CDR3 is TGTGCCAGCAGCCAAGATCTTGGTGACTATCCCCGCACAGATACGCAGTATTTT. Protein: CASSQDLGDYPRTDTQYF.

The chain has TRBV28 and TRBJ2-5; D tentatively fits TRBD1 or TRBD2 (5 bases each). With 2 bases removed from V and 4 bases from J, the gap between germline ends came to 14 bases. CDR1 MDHEN and CDR2 SYDVKM come from the germline V gene. The CDR3 length is 15 residues. As DNA, the CDR3 is TGTGCCAGCAGTTTACTGCGGGTTGGGGGAGAGACCCAGTACTTC. Amino acids: CASSLLRVGGETQYF.

This clonotype has a handful of counts. CDR3 amino acids: CASSLVGGGRQPQHF. The CDR3 region has the DNA TGTGCCAGCAGCTTAGTTGGGGGGGGCCGTCAGCCCCAGCATTTT. The chain couples TRBV7-8 to TRBJ1-5, with D possibly TRBD1 on 6 matching bases. V lost 1 base to trimming and J lost 6 bases, with 13 bases between them. CDR1 and CDR2 (germline): SGHVS, FQNEAQ. The CDR3 runs 15 residues.

This clonotype has only a few counts. The chain has TRBV12-3 or TRBV12-4 and TRBJ2-2, with TRBD2 matching 8 bases. The CDR3 length is 15 residues. V dropped 3 bases and J dropped 5; count of bases not matched to a gene: 5. CDR3 sequence reads: CASSLGSGVTGELFF. CDR3 DNA: TGTGCCAGCAGTTTGGGTAGCGGGGTTACCGGGGAGCTGTTTTTT.

This clonotype was seen many times. V usage is TRBV18 and J usage is TRBJ1-1, with 7 positions matching TRBD1. Germline trimming cut 3 bases from V and 4 bases from J; bases unmatched to any gene: 11. Germline V gives CDR1 KGHSH, CDR2 LQKENI. This CDR3 contains 16 residues. The CDR3 spells CASSPLALAGGTEAFF. The CDR3 region has the DNA TGTGCCAGCTCACCCTTAGCACTGGCAGGGGGCACTGAAGCTTTCTTT. Filled out from reference TRBV18 and TRBJ1-1, the complete variable domain reads NAGVMQNPRHLVRRRGQEARLRCSPMKGHSHVYWYRQLPEEGLKFMVYLQKENIIDESGMPKERFSAEFPKEGPSILRIQQVVRGDSAAYFCASSPLALAGGTEAFFGQGTRLTVV.

This clonotype was seen more than once but under ten times. The chain employs TRBV7-2 and TRBJ1-1; D call uncertain. There are 14 residues in the CDR3. Germline V gene sequence: CDR1 SGHTA, CDR2 FQGNSA. Trimming stripped 5 bases from V and 0 bases from J, with 10 bases between. In DNA form, the CDR3 reads TGTGCCAGCAGCCTCGATCTTCTGAACACTGAAGCTTTCTTT. Translation gives CASSLDLLNTEAFF.